This T cell receptor (beta chain) was captured in a study of cytotoxic CD8 clonotypes in ibrutinib-treated CLL. Study context: Responses: approximately 25 partial, 2 complete; after median approximately 70 months, around 14 stayed remitted, some 12 progressed. Productive templates per sample averaged roughly 250,000; productive rearrangements, roughly 100,000. Overall study findings and caveats: The study sampled sustained-remission and progressing patients at different times. Treatment left the uncommon public clonotypes either contracted or stable in frequency.

Worth noting for this clone: The antigen is not known.

Measured with immunoSEQ multiplex PCR; TCRdb has only the in-frame clones, and not every one. The sample shows around 130,000 clones, around four fifths of them seen only once. There are 16 residues in the CDR3. Trimming stripped 0 bases from V and 1 base from J, with 13 bases between. The germline V gene has CDR1 SGHRS and CDR2 YFSETQ. The starting material was PBMCs, obtained after 24 months of ibrutinib treatment. This clonotype was obtained from a human donor with chronic lymphocytic leukemia. This chain joins TRBV5-1 and TRBJ1-1, with D hard to call. CDR3 sequence reads: CASSLVFGPTNTEAFF. The CDR3 bases are TGCGCCAGCAGCTTGGTTTTTGGCCCGACGAACACTGAAGCTTTCTTT.